The TCR beta chain described here comes from a study of T cells after posttransplantation cyclophosphamide. On the day of bone marrow donation, the related graft donor provided peripheral blood. General study findings and limits: Recipient CMV seropositivity and CMV reactivation strongly tracked TRB clonality. Blood and skin or GI T cell repertoires showed limited TRB overlap. Donor CD8+ memory clones often dominated recipient blood repertoires at later times.

In its sample, this clone was seen a few times. Its antigen is still unknown. Trimming pared 4 bases from V and 4 bases from J, leaving 13 bases between. The CDR3 length is 14 residues. Here immunoSEQ multiplex PCR was the method, and the copy in TCRdb shows in-frame clones only, minus some. This repertoire holds roughly 34,000 clones, and none appear only once. This sequence was found in a woman in her 30s in good health and a related stem cell transplant donor. The gene calls are TRBV12-3 or TRBV12-4 and TRBJ1-2, with D maybe TRBD1 (5 bases). Sequencing used PBMCs. As DNA, the CDR3 is TGTGCCAGCAGTTATTTGGGGGGGGTCTATGGCTACACCTTC. Protein sequence: CASSYLGGVYGYTF.